This T cell receptor (beta chain) stems from a study of T cell responses to AZD1222 COVID-19 vaccine. Notes on the study in general: Donors were chiefly white British, with a greater number of females, and clonal diversity was perhaps underestimated. Increases in Spike-specific TCR breadth and depth were seen after two AZD1222 doses.

About this clone: Its antigen is not known.

The table came from immunoSEQ multiplex PCR; TCRdb's copy has only in-frame clones and leaves some out. The table records 200,000 or so clones, approximately 94% of them present only once. This specimen was peripheral blood, taken on day 0 of AZD1222 vaccination. The sequence came from an adult in good health.

This chain's CDR3 is CASSLGEKGQPEHVGSPLHF. CDR3 coding DNA: TGCGCCAGCAGCTTGGGGGAGAAGGGACAGCCTGAGCATGTCGGTTCACCCCTCCACTTT. The rearrangement uses TRBV5-1 and TRBJ1-6; 7 nucleotides match TRBD1. Losses at the gene ends were 0 bases for V and 9 bases for J; bases not matched to a gene: 21. Looked up from germline, CDR1 is SGHRS and CDR2 is YFSETQ. This CDR3 spans 20 amino acids. The full variable domain, completed using reference TRBV5-1 and TRBJ1-6, is KAGVTQTPRYLIKTRGQQVTLSCSPISGHRSVSWYQQTPGQGLQFLFEYFSETQRNKGNFPGRFSGRQFSNSRSEMNVSTLELGDSALYLCASSLGEKGQPEHVGSPLHFGNGTRLTVT.